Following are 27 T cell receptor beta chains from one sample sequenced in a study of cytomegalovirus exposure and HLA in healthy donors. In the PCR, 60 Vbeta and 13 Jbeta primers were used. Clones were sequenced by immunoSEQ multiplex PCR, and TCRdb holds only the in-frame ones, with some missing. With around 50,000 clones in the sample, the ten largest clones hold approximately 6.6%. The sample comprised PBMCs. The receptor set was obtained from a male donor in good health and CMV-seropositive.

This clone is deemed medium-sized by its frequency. The CDR3 loop is CASSSSPLNPGEKLFF. CDR3 DNA: TGTGCCAGCAGCTCCTCCCCCCTAAACCCGGGTGAAAAACTGTTTTTT. V is TRBV7-6 and J is TRBJ1-4; no definite D call. V lost 4 bases to trimming and J lost 7 bases, with 19 bases between them. The CDR3 consists of 16 residues. Germline loops: CDR1 SGHVS, CDR2 FNYEAQ.

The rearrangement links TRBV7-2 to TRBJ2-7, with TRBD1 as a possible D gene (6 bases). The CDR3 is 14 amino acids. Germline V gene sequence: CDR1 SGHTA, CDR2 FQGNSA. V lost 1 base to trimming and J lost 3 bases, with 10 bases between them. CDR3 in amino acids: CASSLGAGDYEQYF. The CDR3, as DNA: TGTGCCAGCAGCTTAGGGGCAGGGGACTACGAGCAGTACTTC. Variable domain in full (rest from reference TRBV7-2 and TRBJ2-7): GAGVSQSPSNKVTEKGKDVELRCDPISGHTALYWYRQSLGQGLEFLIYFQGNSAPDKSGLPSDRFSAERTGGSVSTLTIQRTQQEDSAVYLCASSLGAGDYEQYFGPGTRLTVT.

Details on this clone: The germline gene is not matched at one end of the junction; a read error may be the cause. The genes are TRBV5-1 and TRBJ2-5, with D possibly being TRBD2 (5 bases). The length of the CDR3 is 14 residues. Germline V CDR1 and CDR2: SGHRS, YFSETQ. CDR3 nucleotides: TGTGCCAGCAGCCCGGGGAGCACCCAAGAGACCCAGTACTTC. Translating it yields CASSPGSTQETQYF.

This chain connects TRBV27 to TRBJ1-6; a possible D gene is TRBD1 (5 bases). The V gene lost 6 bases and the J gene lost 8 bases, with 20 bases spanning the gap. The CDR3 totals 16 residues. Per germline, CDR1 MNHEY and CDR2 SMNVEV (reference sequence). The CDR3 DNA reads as TGTGCCAGCAGATACGGGGGAGAGGGACTTTATTCACCCCTCCACTTT. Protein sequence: CASRYGGEGLYSPLHF.

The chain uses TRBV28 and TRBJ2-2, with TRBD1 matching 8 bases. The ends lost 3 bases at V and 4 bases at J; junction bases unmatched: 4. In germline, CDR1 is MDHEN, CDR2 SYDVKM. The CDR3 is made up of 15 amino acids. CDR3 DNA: TGTGCCAGCAGTTTCAGGGGGCGGGTCACCGGGGAGCTGTTTTTT. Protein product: CASSFRGRVTGELFF.

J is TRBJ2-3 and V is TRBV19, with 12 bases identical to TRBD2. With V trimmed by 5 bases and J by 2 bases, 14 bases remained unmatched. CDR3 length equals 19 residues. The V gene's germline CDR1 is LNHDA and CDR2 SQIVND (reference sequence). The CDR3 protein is CASSGGLAGGPKSTDTQYF. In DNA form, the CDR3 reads TGTGCCAGTAGTGGGGGGCTAGCGGGGGGGCCGAAGTCCACAGATACGCAGTATTTT.

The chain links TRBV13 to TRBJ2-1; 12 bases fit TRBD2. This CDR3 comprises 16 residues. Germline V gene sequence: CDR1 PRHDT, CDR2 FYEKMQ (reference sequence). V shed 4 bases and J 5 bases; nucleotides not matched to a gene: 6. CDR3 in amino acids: CASSSLRLAGDNEQFF. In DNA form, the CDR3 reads TGTGCCAGCAGCTCCCTTCGACTAGCGGGGGACAATGAGCAGTTCTTC.

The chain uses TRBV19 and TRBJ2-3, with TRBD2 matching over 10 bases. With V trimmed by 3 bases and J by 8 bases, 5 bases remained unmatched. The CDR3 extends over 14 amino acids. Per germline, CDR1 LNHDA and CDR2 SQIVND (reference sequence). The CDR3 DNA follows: TGTGCCAGTAGTATGAGCGGGGGGGCCGGTACGCAGTATTTT. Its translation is CASSMSGGAGTQYF.

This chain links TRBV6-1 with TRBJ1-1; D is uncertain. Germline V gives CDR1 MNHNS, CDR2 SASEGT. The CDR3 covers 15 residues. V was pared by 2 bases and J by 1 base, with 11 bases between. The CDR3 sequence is CASSERGRANTEAFF. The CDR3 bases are TGTGCCAGCAGTGAACGGGGAAGGGCGAACACTGAAGCTTTCTTT.

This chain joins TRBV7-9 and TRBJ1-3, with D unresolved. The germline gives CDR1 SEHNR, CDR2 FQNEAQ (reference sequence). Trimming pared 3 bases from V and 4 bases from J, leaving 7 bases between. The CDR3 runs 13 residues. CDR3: CASSLKEGNTIYF. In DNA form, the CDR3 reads TGTGCCAGCAGCTTGAAGGAGGGAAACACCATATATTTT.

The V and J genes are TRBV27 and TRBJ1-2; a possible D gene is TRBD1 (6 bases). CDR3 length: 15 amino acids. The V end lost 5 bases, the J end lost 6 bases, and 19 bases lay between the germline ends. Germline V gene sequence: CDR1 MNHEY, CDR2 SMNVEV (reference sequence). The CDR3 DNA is TGTGCCAGCAGTCGGAAGGGGGAGAACCCTGATGGCTACACCTTC. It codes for CASSRKGENPDGYTF.

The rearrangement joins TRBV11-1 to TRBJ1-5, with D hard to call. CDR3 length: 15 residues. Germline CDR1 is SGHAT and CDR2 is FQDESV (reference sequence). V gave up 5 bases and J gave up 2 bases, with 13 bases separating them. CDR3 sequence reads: CASSKGDGGNQPQHF. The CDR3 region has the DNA TGTGCCAGCAGCAAGGGAGATGGGGGCAATCAGCCCCAGCATTTT.

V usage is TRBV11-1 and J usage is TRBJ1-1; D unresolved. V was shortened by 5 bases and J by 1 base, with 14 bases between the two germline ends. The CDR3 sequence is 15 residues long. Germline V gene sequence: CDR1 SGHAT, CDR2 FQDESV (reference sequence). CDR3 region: CASSIRLAGNTEAFF. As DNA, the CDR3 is TGTGCCAGCAGCATCAGGCTGGCAGGGAACACTGAAGCTTTCTTT.

The CDR3 spells CASSRGGTTDTQYF. DNA for the CDR3: TGCGCCAGCAGCCGCGGGGGGACCACAGATACGCAGTATTTT. The J gene is TRBJ2-3, the V gene TRBV5-1; 8 bases are shared with TRBD2. Germline V gene lookup returns CDR1 SGHRS and CDR2 YFSETQ. Losses at the gene ends were 4 bases for V and 2 bases for J; bases not matched to a gene: 3. The CDR3 is 14 residues long.

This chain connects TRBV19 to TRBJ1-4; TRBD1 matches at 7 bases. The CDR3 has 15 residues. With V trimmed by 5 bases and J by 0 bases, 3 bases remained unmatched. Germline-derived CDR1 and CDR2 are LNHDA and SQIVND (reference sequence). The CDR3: CASSSGGATNEKLFF. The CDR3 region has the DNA TGTGCCAGTAGTTCAGGGGGAGCAACTAATGAAAAACTGTTTTTT.

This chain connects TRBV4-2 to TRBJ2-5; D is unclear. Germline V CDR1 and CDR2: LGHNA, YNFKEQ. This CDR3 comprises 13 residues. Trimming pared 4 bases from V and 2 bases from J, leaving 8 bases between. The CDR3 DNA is TGTGCCAGCAGCCGAGACTTTCAAGAGACCCAGTACTTC. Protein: CASSRDFQETQYF.

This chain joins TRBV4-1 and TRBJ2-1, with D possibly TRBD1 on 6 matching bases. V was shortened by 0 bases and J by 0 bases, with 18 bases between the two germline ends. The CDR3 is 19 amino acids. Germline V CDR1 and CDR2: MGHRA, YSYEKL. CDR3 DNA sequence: TGCGCCAGCAGCCAAGAGATTGGCCGGGACACCGGCTCCTACAATGAGCAGTTCTTC. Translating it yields CASSQEIGRDTGSYNEQFF.

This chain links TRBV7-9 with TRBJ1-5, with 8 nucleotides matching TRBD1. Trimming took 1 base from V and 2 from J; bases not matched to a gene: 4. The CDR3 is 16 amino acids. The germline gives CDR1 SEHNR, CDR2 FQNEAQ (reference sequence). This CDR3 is CASSLETGAGNQPQHF. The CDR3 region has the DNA TGTGCCAGCAGCTTAGAGACAGGGGCCGGCAATCAGCCCCAGCATTTT.

The CDR3 region has the DNA TGTGCAAGTCGCTTAATGCGGAATACCTACAATGAGCAGTTCTTC. The encoded protein is CASRLMRNTYNEQFF. The V call is TRBV12-2, the J call TRBJ2-1; the D call TRBD2 from the table was never checked on the DNA. TRBV12-2 counts as a pseudogene. This CDR3 is 15 amino acids long.

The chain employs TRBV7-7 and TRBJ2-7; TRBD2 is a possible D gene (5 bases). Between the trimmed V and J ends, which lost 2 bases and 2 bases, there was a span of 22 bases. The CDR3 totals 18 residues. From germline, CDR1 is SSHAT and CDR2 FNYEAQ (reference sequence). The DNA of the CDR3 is TGTGCCAGCAGCTTACGTTACGCCATCCCTAGCCCTACCTACGAGCAGTACTTC. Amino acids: CASSLRYAIPSPTYEQYF.

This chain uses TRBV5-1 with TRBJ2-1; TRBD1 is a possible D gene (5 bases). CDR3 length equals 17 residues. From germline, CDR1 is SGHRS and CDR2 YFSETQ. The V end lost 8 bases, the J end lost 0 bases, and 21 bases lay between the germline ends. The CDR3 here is CASGLLVWTLSYNEQFF. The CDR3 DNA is TGCGCCAGTGGTCTTTTGGTGTGGACACTCTCCTACAATGAGCAGTTCTTC.

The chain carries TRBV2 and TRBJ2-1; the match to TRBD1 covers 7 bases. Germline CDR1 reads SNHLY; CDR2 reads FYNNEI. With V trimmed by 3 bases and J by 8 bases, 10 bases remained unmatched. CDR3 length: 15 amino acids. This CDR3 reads CASSELGQRWDEQFF. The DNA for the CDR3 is TGTGCCAGCAGTGAGTTGGGACAGAGATGGGATGAGCAGTTCTTC.

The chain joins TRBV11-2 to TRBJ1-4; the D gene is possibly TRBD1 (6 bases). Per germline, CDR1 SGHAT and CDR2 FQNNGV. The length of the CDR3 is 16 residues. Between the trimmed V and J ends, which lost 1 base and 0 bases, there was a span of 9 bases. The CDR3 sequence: CASSLGTGSTNEKLFF. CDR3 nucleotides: TGTGCCAGCAGCTTAGGTACAGGGTCAACTAATGAAAAACTGTTTTTT.

The CDR3 protein is CASSDWGLSYGYTF. The CDR3 nucleotides read TGTGCCAGCAGTGACTGGGGCCTCAGCTATGGCTACACCTTC. This sequence joins TRBV2 and TRBJ1-2; D may be TRBD1 (5 bases). This CDR3 region has 14 residues. Germline assignment: CDR1 SNHLY and CDR2 FYNNEI. The V end was cut by 3 bases, the J end by 4 bases, with 12 bases between.

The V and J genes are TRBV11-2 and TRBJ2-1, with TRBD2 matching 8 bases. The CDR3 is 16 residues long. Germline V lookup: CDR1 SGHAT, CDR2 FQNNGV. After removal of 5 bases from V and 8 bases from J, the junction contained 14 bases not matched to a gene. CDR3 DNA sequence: TGTGCCAGCAGCCCCCTCATAGCGGGGATCGGCGATGAGCAGTTCTTC. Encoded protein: CASSPLIAGIGDEQFF.

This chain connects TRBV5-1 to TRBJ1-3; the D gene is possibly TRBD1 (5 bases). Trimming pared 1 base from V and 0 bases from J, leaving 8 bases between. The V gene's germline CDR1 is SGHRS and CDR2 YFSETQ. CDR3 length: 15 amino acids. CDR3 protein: CASSLQGGSGNTIYF. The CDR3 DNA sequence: TGCGCCAGCAGCTTGCAGGGAGGCTCTGGAAACACCATATATTTT.

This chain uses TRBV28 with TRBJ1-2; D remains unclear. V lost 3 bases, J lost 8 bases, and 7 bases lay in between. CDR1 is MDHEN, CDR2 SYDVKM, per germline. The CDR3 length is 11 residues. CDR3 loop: CASSFTEGYTF. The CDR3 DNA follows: TGTGCCAGCAGTTTTACTGAAGGCTACACCTTC.